This T cell receptor beta chain originates from a study of T cells after yellow fever vaccination. Germline loops: CDR1 LGHNA, CDR2 YSLEER. V gave up 0 bases and J gave up 10 bases, with 18 bases separating them. This CDR3 has 15 amino acids. Of note for this clonotype: The antigen is not known.

Study-wide results and caveats: Some clonotypes were seen in both the CD4 and the CD8 compartments. These made up a small share and likely arose from convergent recombination. Post-booster reappearance was seen for most primary-vaccination clones (about 96% CD4, around 90% CD8).

TCR cDNA, made by 5'RACE template switching, carried an added universal primer site and UMIs. TCRdb called the 5' RACE reads again in MiXCR, with one record for every CDR3 protein. The table records fewer than 350,000 distinct CDR3 sequences, 3.5% to 5% of them present only once. This specimen consisted of PBMCs, obtained 15 days after the yellow fever booster vaccination. The TCR comes from a man aged 18 to 29 who received the YFV17D yellow fever vaccine. The chain combines TRBV4-3 with TRBJ1-1; D not resolved. The CDR3 nucleotides read TGCGCCAGCAGCCAAGACGTAGCATCTTGGCAGAGAGCTTTCTTT. Translating it yields CASSQDVASWQRAFF.